This T cell receptor (beta chain) is from a study of T cells after yellow fever vaccination (dated by TCRdb to between 2019 and 2020). Study-level background: The SMART-Seq v4 Ultra Low Input RNA kit was used to prepare libraries from fractions with low cell numbers. Bulk TCR alpha and beta repertoires were sequenced longitudinally to track T-cell clones before and after primary and booster YFV17D yellow fever vaccination. The cohort comprised two healthy male donors, one aged 18 to 30 and one aged 30 to 40 years. Blood was collected at multiple timepoints before and after primary and secondary immunization, and bulk PBMC replicates and cell subsets were isolated. Study-wide findings and limitations: Only a couple of donors were included in the study, so the extent to which the findings can be generalized is limited. Because abundant contaminating clonotypes from the bulk population could be contained in FACS-sorted repertoires, computational filtering was required. The secondary T-cell response was found to be weaker but faster than the primary response, with a peak reached on day 5 rather than on day 15. A small fraction of clonotypes showed up in both the CD4 and CD8 compartments, probably as a result of convergent recombination. Most clones expanded after primary vaccination were re-detected after the booster (approximately 96% of CD4 and around nine tenths of CD8), suggesting broad memory maintenance.

What this sample's treatment or condition label stands for: live attenuated yellow fever vaccine strain. A standard Ficoll-Paque protocol was used to isolate PBMCs from peripheral blood. CD4 and CD8 T-cell fractions were isolated with Dynabeads CD4 and CD8 positive selection kits. RNA was extracted with TriZol from bulk PBMCs, CD4 and CD8 fractions, and dextramer-positive and dextramer-negative fractions. This clonotype has more than one count but fewer than ten. The clone's antigen remains unknown. No much larger clone exists at a distance of one base, and base qualities are not known. After removal of 3 bases from V and 4 bases from J, the junction retains 9 bases not matched to a gene. CDR1 LNHNV and CDR2 YYDKDF were looked up in the germline V gene (reference sequence). Spanning cysteine to phenylalanine, the CDR3 consists of 16 amino acids. The entry retains the CDR3 DNA only, 48 bases that are in frame from base 1.

The reads were generated on an Illumina NovaSeq 6000. Synthesis of TCR cDNA relied on 5'RACE template switching, a step that introduced a universal primer site along with unique molecular identifiers. Priming of cDNA synthesis was performed from both the TCR alpha and TCR beta constant segments. Library amplification involved two PCR steps, and the second step added sample barcodes and sequencing adapters. Sequencing of libraries was done on Illumina HiSeq 2500 (2x100 bp) or NovaSeq (2x150 bp). The authors' analysis ran thus. Demultiplexing of reads and collapsing into UMI consensus sequences were performed with MIGEC, and V(D)J alignment was carried out with MiXCR. Using edgeR on replicate PBMC samples, clonotypes were called vaccine-responding if FDR was below 0.01 and the log2 fold change was above 5 up to day 15. Each bulk clonotype was labeled CD4 or CD8 based on which sequenced repertoire, CD4 or CD8, contained the clonotype at higher abundance. The raw public reads went through TCRdb reprocessing: fastp at Q25, MiXCR clone calling, in-frame beta chains kept. Rows with a matching CDR3 protein are joined into one entry that keeps the most common DNA and genes. The V and J calls and clone size come from TCRdb's table, not from the authors' own analysis. The sample table lists a few hundred thousand distinct CDR3 sequences, less than 9.5% of them with a count of one. The ten most abundant clones make up approximately 3.5% of the sample.

The sequence derives from a man aged 18 to 30 who received the YFV17D yellow fever vaccine. This sequence uses TRBV15 and TRBJ2-5; 9 of the junction bases match TRBD1. Material: CD4+ T cells sorted from PBMCs, obtained 5 days after the yellow fever booster vaccination. For the CDR3, the sequence is CATSRVQQGAGETQYF. DNA sequence: TGTGCCACCAGCAGGGTCCAACAGGGGGCGGGAGAGACCCAGTACTTC.